What follows are 22 T cell receptor beta chains derived from one specimen sequenced in a study of T cell repertoires in cytomegalovirus infection. MiXCR, run by TCRdb on the reads, gives a single entry per CDR3 protein. The sample shows roughly 500,000 distinct CDR3 sequences, 30% to 40% of them seen only once. No antigen is known for these receptors. The sample in question was cultured PBMCs, obtained from culture after CMV antigen stimulation. Receptor source: a human donor in good health (CMV status not recorded). Some clones in this sample may be carry-over from other donors' samples.

This chain links TRBV7-2 with TRBJ2-7, with 7 bases that match TRBD1. Germline V lookup: CDR1 SGHTA, CDR2 FQGNSA. V trimming: 5 bases; J trimming: 0 bases; junction bases outside the gene matches: 7. The CDR3 runs 15 residues. Here the CDR3 DNA reads TGTGCCAGCAGCAGTATGGGGACAGTCTCCTACGAGCAGTACTTC. As protein: CASSSMGTVSYEQYF.

The genes are TRBV29-1 and TRBJ2-5; D may be TRBD1 (6 bases). Germline-derived CDR1 and CDR2 are SQVTM and ANQGSEA. The V gene lost 0 bases and the J gene lost 2 bases, with 16 bases spanning the gap. This CDR3 has 16 amino acids. CDR3 residues: CSVEEGARGSQETQYF. DNA of the CDR3: TGCAGCGTTGAAGAAGGAGCCAGGGGAAGTCAAGAGACCCAGTACTTC.

This clonotype was counted at least ten times. A read error may account for a junction end that differs from germline. This chain connects TRBV7-2 to TRBJ2-7; 7 bases match TRBD2. The CDR3 loop spans 12 amino acids. Germline V lookup: CDR1 SGHTA, CDR2 FQGNSA. The CDR3 sequence is CASSQGSGGSHF. The DNA for the CDR3 is TGTGCCAGCAGCCAAGGTTCAGGCGGGAGCCATTTC.

V gene TRBV30 combines with J gene TRBJ2-5; 7 bases agree with TRBD1. V shed 4 bases and J 2 bases; nucleotides not matched to a gene: 7. In germline, CDR1 is GTSNPN, CDR2 SVGIG (reference sequence). The CDR3 contains 14 residues. The CDR3 is CAWIQTGAQETQYF. The CDR3 DNA reads TGTGCCTGGATACAAACAGGGGCACAAGAGACCCAGTACTTC. The full variable domain, with the rest looked up from reference TRBV30 and TRBJ2-5, is SQTIHQWPATLVQPVGSPLSLECTVEGTSNPNLYWYRQAAGRGLQLLFYSVGIGQISSEVPQNLSASRPQDRQFILSSKKLLLSDSGFYLCAWIQTGAQETQYFGPGTRLLVL.

This clonotype was seen repeatedly, ten times or more. The rearrangement uses TRBV7-2 and TRBJ1-1; D not resolved. The germline CDR1 and CDR2 sequences are SGHTA and FQGNSA. This CDR3 has 12 amino acids. V was cut by 2 bases and J by 7 bases, with 8 bases left in between. This CDR3 reads CASSLISNEAFF. The CDR3 region has the DNA TGTGCCAGCAGCTTAATCAGCAATGAAGCTTTCTTT.

This clonotype came up once. The genes are TRBV19 and TRBJ2-3; 9 bases map to TRBD1. The length of the CDR3 is 14 residues. V was clipped by 7 bases and J by 1 base; unmatched bases: 3. CDR1 and CDR2 (germline): LNHDA, SQIVND (reference sequence). Written as DNA, the CDR3 is TGTGCCAGTACTAGGACAGGGGGCACAGATACGCAGTATTTT. It codes for CASTRTGGTDTQYF. Based on the CDR3 plus reference TRBV19 and TRBJ2-3, the full variable domain is DGGITQSPKYLFRKEGQNVTLSCEQNLNHDAMYWYRQDPGQGLRLIYYSQIVNDFQKGDIAEGYSVSREKKESFPLTVTSAQKNPTAFYLCASTRTGGTDTQYFGPGTRLTVL.

The chain links TRBV29-1 to TRBJ1-3; 8 bases are a match to TRBD1. V was pared by 7 bases and J by 2 bases, with 13 bases of the junction left unmatched. The CDR3 loop spans 16 amino acids. The germline V gene has CDR1 SQVTM and CDR2 ANQGSEA. Written as DNA, the CDR3 is TGCAGCGCCGGGGGATGGCAGGGGGCAACTGGAAACACCATATATTTT. Its translation: CSAGGWQGATGNTIYF. The entire variable domain, with the rest obtained from reference TRBV29-1 and TRBJ1-3, is as follows: SAVISQKPSRDICQRGTSLTIQCQVDSQVTMMFWYRQQPGQSLTLIATANQGSEATYESGFVIDKFPISRPNLTFSTLTVSNMSPEDSSIYLCSAGGWQGATGNTIYFGEGSWLTVV.

The rearrangement uses TRBV4-3 and TRBJ2-1; either TRBD1 or TRBD2 may fit D (5 bases each). V was trimmed by 0 bases and J by 11 bases, leaving 17 bases between them. The CDR3 spans 15 residues. Per the germline V gene, CDR1 is LGHNA and CDR2 is YSLEER. CDR3 nucleotide sequence: TGCGCCAGCAGCCAAGACCACGGGCCCGGGGCCAAGCAGTTCTTC. Amino acid sequence: CASSQDHGPGAKQFF.

This clonotype was detected many times. This chain links TRBV7-9 with TRBJ2-3; 12 nucleotides agree with TRBD2. This CDR3 has 17 residues. The ends lost 6 bases at V and 3 bases at J; junction bases unmatched: 10. The germline gives CDR1 SEHNR, CDR2 FQNEAQ (reference sequence). This chain's CDR3 is CASRTSGSFFRTDTQYF. DNA of the CDR3: TGTGCCAGCAGGACTAGCGGGAGCTTTTTTCGTACAGATACGCAGTATTTT.

The chain joins TRBV7-6 to TRBJ2-1; D not resolved. The ends were cut back, 5 bases at V and 7 bases at J, with 12 bases in the middle. The germline gives CDR1 SGHVS, CDR2 FNYEAQ. This CDR3 is 13 amino acids long. DNA of the CDR3: TGTGCCAGCAGCCTCCGGAGTGTAAATGAGCAGTTCTTC. It specifies CASSLRSVNEQFF.

This rearrangement joins TRBV5-1 to TRBJ2-1; 11 bases line up with TRBD1. Germline assignment: CDR1 SGHRS and CDR2 YFSETQ. After removal of 7 bases from V and 8 bases from J, the junction contained 8 bases not matched to a gene. The CDR3 has 14 amino acids. In DNA, the CDR3 is TGCGCCAGCCGTAGGACAGGGGGCTTCTATGAGCAGTTCTTC. It yields the protein CASRRTGGFYEQFF.

This clonotype has a handful of counts. The chain has TRBV20-1 and TRBJ2-3, with D perhaps TRBD1 or TRBD2 (5 bases each). V lost 0 bases and J lost 10, with 17 bases in between. The CDR3 is made up of 14 amino acids. CDR1 is DFQATT, CDR2 SNEGSKA, per germline (reference sequence). CDR3 coding DNA: TGCAGTGCTAGAGATAAACTAGGGGCAATTGCGCAGTATTTT. Amino acids: CSARDKLGAIAQYF.

This clonotype was seen only once. The chain employs TRBV18 and TRBJ2-1; TRBD2 matches 8 bases. V lost 3 bases, J lost 10 bases, and 11 bases stayed unmatched. CDR3 length equals 15 residues. Germline loops: CDR1 KGHSH, CDR2 LQKENI. The CDR3 DNA follows: TGTGCCAGCTCACCGAGCGGGAGTTCTTTCGGAGAGCAGTTCTTC. The encoded protein is CASSPSGSSFGEQFF.

The chain links TRBV7-2 to TRBJ2-1; D gene uncertain. This CDR3 has 15 residues. Germline V CDR1 and CDR2: SGHTA, FQGNSA. V was shortened by 7 bases and J by 0 bases, with 13 bases between the two germline ends. CDR3 protein: CASTNRQSSYNEQFF. DNA of the CDR3: TGTGCCAGCACCAACAGACAAAGCTCCTACAATGAGCAGTTCTTC.

This clonotype was picked up a small number of times. V is TRBV5-4 and J is TRBJ2-7; D is perhaps TRBD2 (5 bases). The germline V and J ends were trimmed by 5 bases and 5 bases, with 14 bases remaining between them. Germline V gene data show CDR1 as SGHNT and CDR2 as YYREEE (reference sequence). The CDR3 runs to 13 residues. The CDR3 loop reads CASSPGSGDEQYV. CDR3 nucleotide sequence: TGTGCCAGCAGTCCTGGGAGCGGAGACGAGCAGTACGTC.

This clonotype was found a few times. The chain carries TRBV6-1 and TRBJ2-3; a possible D gene is TRBD2 (5 bases). The germline V gene has CDR1 MNHNS and CDR2 SASEGT. The length of the CDR3 is 16 residues. Trimming removed 5 bases from V and 6 bases from J, with 21 bases in between. For the CDR3, the DNA is TGTGCCAGCAGTTCCCTGCCTTTAGCGAGACCGGATACGCAGTATTTT. It is translated as CASSSLPLARPDTQYF.

The CDR3 bases are TGCGCCAGCAGCCAATCTCAGGATTATAGCAATCAGCCCCAGCATTTT. Translating gives CASSQSQDYSNQPQHF. This rearrangement joins TRBV4-1 to TRBJ1-5, with unresolved D. Looked up from germline, CDR1 is MGHRA and CDR2 is YSYEKL. V lost 2 bases, J lost 0 bases, and 11 bases lay in between. The CDR3 length is 16 residues.

CDR3 sequence: CASSELSGGADTGELFF. The CDR3 DNA reads TGTGCCAGCAGTGAGCTTAGCGGAGGGGCGGACACCGGGGAGCTGTTTTTT. The chain uses TRBV25-1 and TRBJ2-2; D is possibly TRBD2 (6 bases). Germline V gene data show CDR1 as MGHDK and CDR2 as SYGVNS. V was clipped by 3 bases and J by 3 bases, with 17 bases between them. This CDR3 region has 17 residues. Filled out from reference TRBV25-1 and TRBJ2-2, the complete variable domain reads EADIYQTPRYLVIGTGKKITLECSQTMGHDKMYWYQQDPGMELHLIHYSYGVNSTEKGDLSSESTVSRIRTEHFPLTLESARPSHTSQYLCASSELSGGADTGELFFGEGSRLTVL.

The chain is built from TRBV5-1 and TRBJ2-2, with D possibly matching TRBD2 (6 bases). The germline V and J ends were trimmed by 2 bases and 1 base, with 12 bases remaining between them. From germline, CDR1 is SGHRS and CDR2 YFSETQ. The CDR3 extends over 16 amino acids. DNA for the CDR3: TGCGCCAGCAGCTTCGCCGGGACTCGGAACACCGGGGAGCTGTTTTTT. Translated, it gives CASSFAGTRNTGELFF. Based on the CDR3 plus reference TRBV5-1 and TRBJ2-2, the full variable domain is KAGVTQTPRYLIKTRGQQVTLSCSPISGHRSVSWYQQTPGQGLQFLFEYFSETQRNKGNFPGRFSGRQFSNSRSEMNVSTLELGDSALYLCASSFAGTRNTGELFFGEGSRLTVL.

This clonotype was counted only a few times. CDR3 protein: CASSSGTGNVPYEQYF. DNA for the CDR3: TGTGCCAGCAGCTCCGGGACAGGGAACGTTCCCTACGAGCAGTACTTC. The genes are TRBV5-4 and TRBJ2-7, with 9 bases identical to TRBD1. Germline lookup yields CDR1 SGHNT and CDR2 YYREEE (reference sequence). The CDR3 is 16 residues long. V gave up 3 bases and J gave up 2 bases; unmatched junction bases: 9.

This clonotype was observed a few times. V gene TRBV15 combines with J gene TRBJ2-1, with a weak D call TRBD2 (7 bases). V lost 4 bases, J lost 4 bases, and 20 bases lay in between. From germline, CDR1 is LNHNV and CDR2 YYDKDF (reference sequence). This CDR3 spans 17 amino acids. The CDR3 is CATSTLSGGARYNEQFF. In nucleotides, the CDR3 is TGTGCCACCAGCACCCTCAGTGGGGGGGCTCGGTACAATGAGCAGTTCTTC.

The rearrangement links TRBV4-3 to TRBJ2-7; TRBD2 matches 16 bases. Germline lookup yields CDR1 LGHNA and CDR2 YSLEER. This CDR3 is built from 18 residues. J was trimmed by 3 bases and V by 3 bases; bases with no gene match: 8. The CDR3 protein is CASSHGTSGRADFYEQYF. DNA for the CDR3: TGCGCCAGCAGCCACGGGACTAGCGGGAGGGCCGATTTCTACGAGCAGTACTTC.